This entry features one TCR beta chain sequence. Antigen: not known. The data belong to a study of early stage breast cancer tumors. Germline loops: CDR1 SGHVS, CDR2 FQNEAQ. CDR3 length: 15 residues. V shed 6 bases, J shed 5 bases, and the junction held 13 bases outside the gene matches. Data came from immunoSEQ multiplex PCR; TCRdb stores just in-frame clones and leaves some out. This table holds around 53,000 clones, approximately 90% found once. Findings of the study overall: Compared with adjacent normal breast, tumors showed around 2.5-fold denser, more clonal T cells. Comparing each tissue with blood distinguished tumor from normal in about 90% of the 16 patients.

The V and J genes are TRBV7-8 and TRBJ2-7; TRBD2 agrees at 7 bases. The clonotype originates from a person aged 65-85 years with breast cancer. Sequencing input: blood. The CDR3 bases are TGTGCCAGCAGGGACTCATTGCGGGGGAACCACGAGCAGTACTTC. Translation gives CASRDSLRGNHEQYF.